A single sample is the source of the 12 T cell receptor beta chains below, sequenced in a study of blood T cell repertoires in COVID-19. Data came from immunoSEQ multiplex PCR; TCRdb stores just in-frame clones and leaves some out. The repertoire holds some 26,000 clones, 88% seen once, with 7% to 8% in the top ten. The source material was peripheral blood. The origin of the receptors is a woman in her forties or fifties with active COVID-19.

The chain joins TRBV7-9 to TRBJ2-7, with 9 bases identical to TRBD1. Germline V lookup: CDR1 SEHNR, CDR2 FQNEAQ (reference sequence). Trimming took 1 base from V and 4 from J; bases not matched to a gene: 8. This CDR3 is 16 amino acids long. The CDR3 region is CASSLGGTGGSYEQYF. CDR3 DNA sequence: TGTGCCAGCAGCTTAGGCGGAACAGGGGGCTCTTACGAGCAGTACTTC.

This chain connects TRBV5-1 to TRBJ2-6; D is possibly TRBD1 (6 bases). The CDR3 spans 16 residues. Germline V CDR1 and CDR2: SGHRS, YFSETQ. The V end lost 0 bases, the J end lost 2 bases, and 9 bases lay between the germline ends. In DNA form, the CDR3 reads TGCGCCAGCAGCTTGGCCGCAGGGGCTGGGGCCAACGTCCTGACTTTC. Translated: CASSLAAGAGANVLTF. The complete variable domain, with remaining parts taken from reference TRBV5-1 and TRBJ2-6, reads KAGVTQTPRYLIKTRGQQVTLSCSPISGHRSVSWYQQTPGQGLQFLFEYFSETQRNKGNFPGRFSGRQFSNSRSEMNVSTLELGDSALYLCASSLAAGAGANVLTFGAGSRLTVL.

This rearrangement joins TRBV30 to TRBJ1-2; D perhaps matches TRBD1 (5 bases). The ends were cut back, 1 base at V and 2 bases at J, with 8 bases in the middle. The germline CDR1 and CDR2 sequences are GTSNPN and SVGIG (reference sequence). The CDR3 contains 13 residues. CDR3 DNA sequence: TGTGCCTGGAGTGGACAGAAAAACTATGGCTACACCTTC. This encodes CAWSGQKNYGYTF.

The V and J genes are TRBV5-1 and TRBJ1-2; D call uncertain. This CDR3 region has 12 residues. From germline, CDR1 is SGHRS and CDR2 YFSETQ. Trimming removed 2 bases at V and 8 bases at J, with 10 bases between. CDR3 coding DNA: TGCGCCAGCAGCTTAGCTTCGAACGGCTACACCTTC. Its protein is CASSLASNGYTF.

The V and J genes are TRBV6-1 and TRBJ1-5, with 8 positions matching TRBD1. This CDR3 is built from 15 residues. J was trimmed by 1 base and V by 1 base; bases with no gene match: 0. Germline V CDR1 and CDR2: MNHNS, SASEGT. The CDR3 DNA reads TGTGCCAGCAGTGAAGACAGGGGGAGCAATCAGCCCCAGCATTTT. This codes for CASSEDRGSNQPQHF.

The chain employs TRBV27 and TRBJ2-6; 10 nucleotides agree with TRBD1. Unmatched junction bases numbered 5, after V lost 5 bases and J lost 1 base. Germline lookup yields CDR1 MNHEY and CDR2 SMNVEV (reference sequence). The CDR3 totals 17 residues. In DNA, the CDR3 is TGTGCCAGCAGTCCCGGGACAGGGGTTTCTGGGGCCAACGTCCTGACTTTC. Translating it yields CASSPGTGVSGANVLTF.

CDR3 sequence: CASSLLPGDNQPQHF. DNA of the CDR3: TGTGCCAGCTCTCTCCTCCCGGGAGACAATCAGCCCCAGCATTTT. This chain joins TRBV6-4 and TRBJ1-5; D is ambiguous. CDR1 is MRHNA, CDR2 SNTAGT, per germline. There are 15 residues in the CDR3. V dropped 8 bases and J dropped 3 bases, with 17 bases sitting between them.

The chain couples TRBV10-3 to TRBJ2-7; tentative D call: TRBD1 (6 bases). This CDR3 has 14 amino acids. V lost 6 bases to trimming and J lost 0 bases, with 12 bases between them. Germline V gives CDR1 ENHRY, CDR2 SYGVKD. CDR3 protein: CAISQTGSSYEQYF. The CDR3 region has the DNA TGTGCCATCAGCCAGACAGGAAGCTCCTACGAGCAGTACTTC.

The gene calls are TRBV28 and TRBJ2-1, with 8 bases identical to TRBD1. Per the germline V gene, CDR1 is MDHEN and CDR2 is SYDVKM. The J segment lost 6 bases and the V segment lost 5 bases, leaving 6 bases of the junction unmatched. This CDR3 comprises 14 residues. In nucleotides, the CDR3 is TGTGCCAGCAGTCGGACAGGGTTTGGCAATGAGCAGTTCTTC. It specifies CASSRTGFGNEQFF.

This chain's CDR3 is CASSPTSGEQYF. CDR3 nucleotides: TGTGCCAGCTCACCTACTAGCGGAGAGCAGTACTTC. V is TRBV18 and J is TRBJ2-7, with 8 positions matching TRBD2. The CDR3 length is 12 residues. Trimming removed 3 bases from V and 7 bases from J; junction bases left unmatched: 2. The V gene's germline CDR1 is KGHSH and CDR2 LQKENI.

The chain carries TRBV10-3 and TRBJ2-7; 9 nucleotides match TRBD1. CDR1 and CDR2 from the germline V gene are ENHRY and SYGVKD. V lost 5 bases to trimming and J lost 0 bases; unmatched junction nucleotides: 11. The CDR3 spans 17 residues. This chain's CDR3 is CAISSGTGQKNSYEQYF. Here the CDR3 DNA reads TGTGCCATCAGTTCCGGGACAGGGCAAAAAAACTCCTACGAGCAGTACTTC.

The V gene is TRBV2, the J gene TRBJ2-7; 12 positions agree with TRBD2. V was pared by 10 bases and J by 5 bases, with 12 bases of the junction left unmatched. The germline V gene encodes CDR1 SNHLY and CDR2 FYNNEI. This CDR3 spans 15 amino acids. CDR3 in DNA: TGTGCCACCACCCGAACGACTAGCGGGAGCGACGAGCAGTACTTC. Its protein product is CATTRTTSGSDEQYF.